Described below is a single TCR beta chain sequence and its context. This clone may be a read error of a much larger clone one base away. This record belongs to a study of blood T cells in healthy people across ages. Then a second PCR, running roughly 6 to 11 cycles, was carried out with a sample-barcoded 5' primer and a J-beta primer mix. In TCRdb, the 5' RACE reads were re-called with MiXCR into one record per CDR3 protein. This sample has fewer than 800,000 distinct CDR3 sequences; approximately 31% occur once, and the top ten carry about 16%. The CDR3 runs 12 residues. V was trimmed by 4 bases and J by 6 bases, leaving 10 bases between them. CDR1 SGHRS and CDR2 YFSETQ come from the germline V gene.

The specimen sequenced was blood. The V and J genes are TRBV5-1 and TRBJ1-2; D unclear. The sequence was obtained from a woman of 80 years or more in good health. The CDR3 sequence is CASSGRSNGYTF. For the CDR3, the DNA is TGCGCCAGCAGCGGGAGGAGCAATGGCTACACCTTC.